This is a list of T cell receptor beta chains from one sample in a study of blood T cell repertoires in COVID-19. The protocol was immunoSEQ multiplex PCR, while the TCRdb copy is restricted to in-frame clones and leaves out a portion. This table holds some 300,000 clones, about nine tenths found once. Sequencing was performed on PBMCs or T cells enriched from blood (not recorded which). The receptor set was obtained from a woman in her twenties or thirties who had recovered from COVID-19. The CDR3 runs from the conserved cysteine through the conserved F or W. A D gene is named only where the DNA matches it firmly. Some rows mark clone size as missing; the rest say once, few, many or name a class of expanded clone.

d_call	v_call	clone_size	j_call	cdr3_aa	cdr3_nt
TRBD1	TRBV5-6	.	TRBJ1-3	CASSFGTGEGNTIYF	TGTGCCAGCAGCTTTGGGACAGGGGAGGGAAACACCATATATTTT
TRBD1	TRBV19	.	TRBJ1-1	CASRRTGDTEAFF	TGTGCCAGTAGGCGGACAGGGGACACTGAAGCTTTCTTT
.	TRBV10-3	.	TRBJ2-7	CASSLGLSTYEQYF	TGTGCCAGCTCCCTTGGACTAAGTACCTACGAGCAGTACTTC
TRBD1	TRBV4-1	few	TRBJ1-1	CASSLRPKTGANTEAFF	TGCGCCAGCAGCCTGCGACCAAAGACAGGGGCGAACACTGAAGCTTTCTTT
TRBD2	TRBV10-2	.	TRBJ2-1	CASSESTSGMYNEQFF	TGCGCCAGCAGTGAGTCGACTAGCGGGATGTACAATGAGCAGTTCTTC
.	TRBV5-5	few	TRBJ1-5	CASSLVPRGSNQPQHF	TGTGCCAGCAGCCTAGTCCCCAGGGGTAGCAATCAGCCCCAGCATTTT
TRBD2	TRBV3-1/TRBV3-2	.	TRBJ2-7	CASSLTLAGGIYEQYF	TGTGCCAGCAGCCTCACGTTAGCGGGAGGGATCTACGAGCAGTACTTC
TRBD1	TRBV7-9	.	TRBJ1-2	CASSSSIPQGAGTF	TGTGCCAGCAGCTCCAGTATCCCTCAGGGGGCCGGAACCTTC
.	TRBV28	.	TRBJ2-1	CASERGGVHEQFF	TGTGCCAGCGAGAGGGGGGGAGTGCATGAGCAGTTCTTC
TRBD2	TRBV2	.	TRBJ2-7	CASSSRPSGTYEQYF	TGTGCCAGCAGTTCTCGGCCTAGCGGGACCTACGAGCAGTACTTC
.	TRBV19	few	TRBJ1-1	CASSTHAGRITEAFF	TGTGCCAGTTCCACTCACGCAGGGCGAATCACTGAAGCTTTCTTT
TRBD2	TRBV29-1	.	TRBJ2-1	CSVDGGLAGGGSYNEQFF	TGCAGCGTTGATGGGGGACTAGCGGGAGGGGGTTCTTACAATGAGCAGTTCTTC
.	TRBV6-5	.	TRBJ2-7	CASSTQRVSSYEQYF	TGTGCCAGCAGCACTCAGCGGGTCAGCTCCTACGAGCAGTACTTC
TRBD1	TRBV29-1	.	TRBJ2-7	CSAGQANEQYF	TGCAGCGCGGGACAGGCGAACGAGCAGTACTTC
TRBD1	TRBV5-1	.	TRBJ1-1	CASSLIRGLGSSTEAFF	TGCGCCAGCAGCCTCATTAGGGGGCTGGGCAGTAGCACTGAAGCTTTCTTT
TRBD1	TRBV5-4	.	TRBJ2-3	CASSPKDRGGTDTQYF	TGTGCCAGCAGCCCAAAGGACAGGGGGGGTACAGATACGCAGTATTTT
TRBD1	TRBV6-5	.	TRBJ2-7	CASRTGGKNEQYF	TGTGCCAGCAGAACAGGGGGCAAGAACGAGCAGTACTTC
TRBD1	TRBV27	many	TRBJ2-4	CASKGGTGLAKNIQYF	TGTGCCAGCAAAGGAGGGACAGGGCTAGCCAAAAACATTCAGTACTTC
.	TRBV27	.	TRBJ1-2	CASSAGPRTGGYTF	TGTGCCAGCAGTGCAGGGCCCCGAACAGGCGGCTACACCTTC
.	TRBV28	few	TRBJ2-3	CASSSYTDTQYF	TGTGCCAGCAGTTCCTACACAGATACGCAGTATTTT
.	TRBV3-1/TRBV3-2	.	TRBJ2-7	CASSQDPGWALSEQYF	TGTGCCAGCAGCCAAGATCCGGGGTGGGCCCTCTCCGAGCAGTACTTC
TRBD2	TRBV10-3	.	TRBJ2-1	CAISDFGLSGSQNEQFF	TGTGCCATCAGTGACTTCGGGTTAAGCGGGAGTCAGAATGAGCAGTTCTTC
.	TRBV9	.	TRBJ2-1	CASSARPRILGYNEQFF	TGTGCCAGCAGCGCCAGACCCCGGATACTAGGCTACAATGAGCAGTTCTTC
TRBD1	TRBV7-2	.	TRBJ1-2	CASSLRGTVSYGYTF	TGTGCCAGCAGCTTACGGGGGACAGTGAGCTATGGCTACACCTTC
.	TRBV4-1	many	TRBJ2-2	CASRQGPATGELFF	TGCGCCAGCAGACAGGGTCCTGCAACCGGGGAGCTGTTTTTT
TRBD2	TRBV3-1/TRBV3-2	once	TRBJ2-3	CASTQSGIEDTQYF	TGTGCCAGCACCCAGAGCGGGATTGAGGATACGCAGTATTTT
TRBD1	TRBV7-3	.	TRBJ1-4	CASSSTGGSEKLFF	TGTGCCAGCAGCTCTACAGGGGGAAGTGAAAAACTGTTTTTT
.	TRBV5-1	.	TRBJ2-7	CASSLPGYEQYF	TGCGCCAGCAGCCTGCCGGGGTACGAGCAGTACTTC
.	TRBV4-1	.	TRBJ1-4	CASSQDPNFLRSGGREKLFF	TGCGCCAGCAGCCAAGATCCAAACTTTCTTAGGTCGGGGGGGAGAGAAAAACTGTTTTTT
TRBD1	TRBV28	few	TRBJ1-4	CASKKGQPEKLFF	TGTGCCAGTAAAAAGGGACAGCCTGAAAAACTGTTTTTT
TRBD1	TRBV6-4	.	TRBJ1-6	CASRPTGGDYNSPLHF	TGTGCCAGCAGGCCTACAGGGGGGGACTATAATTCACCCCTCCACTTT
.	TRBV19	.	TRBJ1-2	CATTVGDTVYGYTF	TGTGCCACCACCGTGGGGGACACAGTCTATGGCTACACCTTC
TRBD1	TRBV6-5	.	TRBJ2-2	CASSTGQGLTGELFF	TGTGCCAGCAGTACGGGACAGGGGTTGACCGGGGAGCTGTTTTTT
.	TRBV30	.	TRBJ1-5	CAWRVGVALRGQPQHF	TGTGCCTGGAGAGTAGGTGTAGCCCTAAGGGGACAGCCCCAGCATTTT
.	TRBV10-3	few	TRBJ1-1	CAISEYPSLRKNTEAFF	TGTGCCATCAGTGAGTACCCTTCATTGAGGAAGAACACTGAAGCTTTCTTT
.	TRBV7-9	.	TRBJ2-3	CASSLARVAVPPDTQYF	TGTGCCAGCAGCTTAGCGAGGGTAGCGGTCCCCCCAGATACGCAGTATTTT
.	TRBV11-3	.	TRBJ2-3	CASSLGVGSDTQYF	TGTGCCAGCAGCTTGGGAGTTGGGTCAGATACGCAGTATTTT
.	TRBV28	.	TRBJ2-2	CASTLLNTGELFF	TGTGCCAGCACCCTTCTCAACACCGGGGAGCTGTTTTTT
TRBD1	TRBV12-3/TRBV12-4	.	TRBJ1-2	CASSHQGVDGYTF	TGTGCCAGCAGCCATCAGGGGGTGGACGGCTACACCTTC
TRBD1	TRBV30	.	TRBJ1-6	CAWSLRQGNNSPLHF	TGTGCCTGGAGTTTAAGACAGGGAAATAATTCACCCCTCCACTTT
.	TRBV4-3	once	TRBJ2-4	CASSPESGGNIQYF	TGCGCCAGCAGTCCTGAATCAGGGGGGAACATTCAGTACTTC
TRBD1	TRBV4-1	.	TRBJ1-5	CASSQADRDQQPQHF	TGCGCCAGCAGCCAAGCTGACAGGGACCAACAGCCCCAGCATTTT